The present TCR beta chain was sequenced within a study of cytomegalovirus exposure and HLA in healthy donors. The CDR3 length is 9 residues. Germline V gene sequence: CDR1 MNHNY, CDR2 SVGAGI (reference sequence). About this clone itself: One end of the junction is discordant with germline, which a read error may explain.

60 Vbeta and 13 Jbeta primers were used in PCR. Sequencing used immunoSEQ multiplex PCR; TCRdb keeps in-frame clones, though not all of them. The top ten hold 1.8% of the sample, which has more than 200,000 clones, 60% to 80% seen once. Material: PBMCs. This sequence was found in a male donor in good health and CMV-seronegative. V and J are TRBV6-6 and TRBJ1-2; D unresolved. CDR3: CASRNKYWF. In DNA, the CDR3 is TGTGCCAGCAGGAACAAGTATTGGTTC.